Below are 2 T cell receptor beta chains sequenced from a single sample in a study of CD8+ T cells in alopecia areata. As to treatment: oral pan-JAK inhibitor, 5-10 mg twice daily. Sequencing used cDNA as its template, made by extracting RNA and reverse transcribing it. Profiled with immunoSEQ multiplex PCR; TCRdb holds only in-frame clones, not every one. The sample includes over 150,000 clones, roughly 64% of them seen just once. The sequences come from CD8+ T cells sorted from blood, collected at week 24, from a patient treated with tofacitinib. Receptor source: a human donor with alopecia areata.

This clone was found once. Other DNA sequences within the sample encode an identical CDR3. The chain links TRBV7-9 to TRBJ1-1; no clear D gene. The CDR3 consists of 11 residues. Per germline, CDR1 SEHNR and CDR2 FQNEAQ (reference sequence). The V end lost 4 bases, the J end lost 5 bases, and 5 bases lay between the germline ends. The CDR3 nucleotides read TGTGCCAGCAGCTCGGGAACTGAAGCTTTCTTT. It yields the protein CASSSGTEAFF.

This chain joins TRBV5-1 and TRBJ1-1; no clear D gene. Germline CDR1 and CDR2: SGHRS and YFSETQ. The V and J ends lost 3 bases and 2 bases respectively, with 8 bases between them. The CDR3 is 13 amino acids. The chain's CDR3 is CASSYSVNTEAFF. The CDR3 region has the DNA TGCGCCAGCAGCTATTCAGTAAACACTGAAGCTTTCTTT.